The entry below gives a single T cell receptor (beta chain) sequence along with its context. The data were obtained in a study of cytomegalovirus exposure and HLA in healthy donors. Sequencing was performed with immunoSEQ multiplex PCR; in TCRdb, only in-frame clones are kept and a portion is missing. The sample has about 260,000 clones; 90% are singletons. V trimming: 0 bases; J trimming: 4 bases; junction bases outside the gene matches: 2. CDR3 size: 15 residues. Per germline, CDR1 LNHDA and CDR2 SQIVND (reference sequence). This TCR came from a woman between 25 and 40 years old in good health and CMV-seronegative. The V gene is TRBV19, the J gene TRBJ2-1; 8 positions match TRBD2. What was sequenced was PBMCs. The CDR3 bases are TGTGCCAGTAGTATAGAACTAGCGGCTTACAATGAGCAGTTCTTC. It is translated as CASSIELAAYNEQFF.